This paragraph reports one TCR beta chain. The data are from a study of blood T cell repertoires in COVID-19. Study-wide context: The samples span acute and convalescent COVID-19 from the United States, Italy and Spain.

Here immunoSEQ multiplex PCR was the method, and the copy in TCRdb shows in-frame clones only, minus some. Among fewer than 500,000 clones listed, about nine tenths were seen once. Trimming took 8 bases from V and 4 from J; bases not matched to a gene: 4. CDR1 SNHLY and CDR2 FYNNEI come from the germline V gene. CDR3 length equals 13 residues. Clinical histories supplied by participants themselves formed the basis of cohort assignment. The sample comprised PBMCs or T cells enriched from blood (not recorded which). This clonotype originated in a woman between 18 and 29 years old who had recovered from COVID-19. The genes are TRBV2 and TRBJ2-2; TRBD2 aligns across 7 bases. CDR3 region: CASGRERTGELFF. The CDR3 coding sequence is TGTGCCAGCGGGAGGGAGCGCACCGGGGAGCTGTTTTTT.